These 17 T cell receptor beta chains share one sample of origin, sequenced in a study of blood T cell repertoires in COVID-19. This table comes from immunoSEQ multiplex PCR, and its TCRdb copy is limited to in-frame clones, with some not included. The sample has approximately 490,000 clones, around 87% seen once; the top ten hold under 0.75%. The sample comprised PBMCs or T cells enriched from blood (not recorded which). Receptors were obtained from a woman between 18 and 30 years old who had recovered from COVID-19.

This clone appeared a single time. The chain uses TRBV5-4 and TRBJ1-1; a weak D match, TRBD1 (5 bases). CDR1 and CDR2 from the germline V gene are SGHNT and YYREEE (reference sequence). V lost 4 bases to trimming and J lost 4 bases, with 17 bases between them. The CDR3 loop spans 15 amino acids. Here the CDR3 reads CASSPRRGEGTEAFF. Written as DNA, the CDR3 is TGTGCCAGCAGCCCCAGGAGGGGCGAGGGCACTGAAGCTTTCTTT. Full variable domain (rest looked up from reference TRBV5-4 and TRBJ1-1): ETGVTQSPTHLIKTRGQQVTLRCSSQSGHNTVSWYQQALGQGPQFIFQYYREEENGRGNFPPRFSGLQFPNYSSELNVNALELDDSALYLCASSPRRGEGTEAFFGQGTRLTVV.

Note on this clone: One end of the junction does not line up with germline, which may come from a read error. CDR3 nucleotides: TGTGCCAGCAGTGAAGGGCGGGGCCCCTTGATCTTC. Its protein product is CASSEGRGPLIF. This chain joins TRBV6-4 and TRBJ2-1; maybe TRBD2 (6 bases). The germline CDR1 and CDR2 sequences are MRHNA and SNTAGT. CDR3 length: 12 residues.

The V and J genes are TRBV6-5 and TRBJ2-3, with 8 bases lining up with TRBD2. The germline CDR1 and CDR2 sequences are MNHEY and SVGAGI. The CDR3 has 14 residues. J was trimmed by 2 bases and V by 4 bases; bases with no gene match: 2. For the CDR3, the DNA is TGTGCCAGCAGTTTGCGGGGGGCCACAGATACGCAGTATTTT. Amino acid sequence: CASSLRGATDTQYF.

The V call is TRBV28, the J call TRBJ1-1; TRBD1 aligns across 10 bases. CDR1 MDHEN and CDR2 SYDVKM come from the germline V gene. The CDR3 covers 16 residues. V shed 5 bases and J 4 bases; nucleotides not matched to a gene: 10. CDR3 nucleotides: TGTGCCAGCAGTGTTGACAGGGGGCGCGTGGGCACTGAAGCTTTCTTT. This sequence encodes CASSVDRGRVGTEAFF.

This chain links TRBV2 with TRBJ1-5; the D is unclear. The CDR3 is 15 amino acids. Per the germline V gene, CDR1 is SNHLY and CDR2 is FYNNEI. V lost 4 bases to trimming and J lost 1 base, with 11 bases between them. The CDR3, as DNA: TGTGCCAGCAGTGGTGGAGGTTTGAGCAATCAGCCCCAGCATTTT. This gives the protein CASSGGGLSNQPQHF.

The V call is TRBV5-1, the J call TRBJ1-2; 9 bases are a match to TRBD1. The germline V gene has CDR1 SGHRS and CDR2 YFSETQ. The CDR3 runs to 15 residues. V lost 0 bases to trimming and J lost 6 bases; unmatched junction nucleotides: 6. CDR3 nucleotides: TGCGCCAGCAGCTTGGGACAGGGGGGAGAAGATGGCTACACCTTC. Translation: CASSLGQGGEDGYTF.

The rearrangement joins TRBV30 to TRBJ1-1; D gene unclear. Looked up from germline, CDR1 is GTSNPN and CDR2 is SVGIG (reference sequence). V was clipped by 0 bases and J by 4 bases, with 15 bases between them. CDR3 length: 15 amino acids. The CDR3 coding sequence is TGTGCCTGGAGTGTACGGTTGGCGGGCACCACTGAAGCTTTCTTT. It codes for CAWSVRLAGTTEAFF.

The chain employs TRBV6-5 and TRBJ2-2, with D maybe TRBD1 (5 bases). Trimming removed 4 bases from V and 1 base from J, with 7 bases in between. Germline V CDR1 and CDR2: MNHEY, SVGAGI. The CDR3 spans 14 residues. The DNA for the CDR3 is TGTGCCAGCAGTTCGACAGTGAACACCGGGGAGCTGTTTTTT. This codes for CASSSTVNTGELFF.

In this sample, this clone turned up once. The chain recombines TRBV28 with TRBJ2-6; D not resolved. CDR3 length: 13 residues. V lost 3 bases to trimming and J lost 3 bases, with 3 bases between them. From germline, CDR1 is MDHEN and CDR2 SYDVKM. CDR3 nucleotide sequence: TGTGCCAGCAGTTTTTATGGGGCCAACGTCCTGACTTTC. Encoded protein: CASSFYGANVLTF.

The genes are TRBV5-1 and TRBJ1-1; D ambiguous. Between the trimmed V and J ends, which lost 4 bases and 1 base, there was a span of 11 bases. The length of the CDR3 is 14 residues. Germline CDR1 and CDR2: SGHRS and YFSETQ. CDR3 in DNA: TGCGCCAGCAGCCAAGCAAATGAGAACACTGAAGCTTTCTTT. Translated, it gives CASSQANENTEAFF.

This chain uses TRBV7-8 with TRBJ1-1; no reliable D call. V was shortened by 6 bases and J by 3 bases, with 20 bases between the two germline ends. Looked up from germline, CDR1 is SGHVS and CDR2 is FQNEAQ. The CDR3 has 16 residues. CDR3 in amino acids: CASRRPDIDRDTEAFF. DNA of the CDR3: TGTGCCAGCAGACGACCCGATATCGACCGGGACACTGAAGCTTTCTTT.

The chain uses TRBV24-1 and TRBJ2-7; possible D gene TRBD1, 6 bases. The germline V gene has CDR1 KGHDR and CDR2 SFDVKD. Trimming removed 10 bases at V and 3 bases at J, with 18 bases between. The CDR3 length is 14 residues. For the CDR3, the DNA is TGTGCCACATCAACAGGGACATCTTACTACGAGCAGTACTTC. It translates to CATSTGTSYYEQYF.

The chain links TRBV30 to TRBJ2-1; maybe TRBD2 (5 bases). The V gene's germline CDR1 is GTSNPN and CDR2 SVGIG (reference sequence). With 0 bases removed from V and 5 bases from J, the gap between germline ends came to 8 bases. CDR3 length: 13 residues. The CDR3 DNA sequence: TGTGCCTGGAGTGTAGAGACTAACAATGAGCAGTTCTTC. Residues: CAWSVETNNEQFF.

The chain has TRBV4-2 and TRBJ2-2; D may be TRBD2 (6 bases). Trimming cost V 4 bases and J 4 bases, with 16 bases left between them. The CDR3 runs 16 residues. CDR1 LGHNA and CDR2 YNFKEQ come from the germline V gene. The CDR3 region has the DNA TGTGCCAGCAGCCCGTGGGGCCTAGCGCTCACCGGGGAGCTGTTTTTT. It is translated as CASSPWGLALTGELFF.

The chain uses TRBV7-9 and TRBJ2-5, with TRBD2 matching 9 bases. Germline CDR1 is SEHNR and CDR2 is FQNEAQ (reference sequence). The CDR3 extends over 17 amino acids. V shed 4 bases and J 1 base; nucleotides not matched to a gene: 10. The CDR3 nucleotides are TGTGCCAGCAGCTACCTAGCGGGGCTAGCCTCCCAAGAGACCCAGTACTTC. It codes for CASSYLAGLASQETQYF.

This clone was observed once. The chain uses TRBV7-9 and TRBJ1-1, with a weak D call TRBD1 (5 bases). V was pared by 3 bases and J by 5 bases, with 10 bases between. CDR3 length: 13 residues. Germline assignment: CDR1 SEHNR and CDR2 FQNEAQ (reference sequence). In DNA, the CDR3 is TGTGCCAGCAGCTTCAGGGTAGAGACTGAAGCTTTCTTT. Its translation: CASSFRVETEAFF. Combining the CDR3 with reference TRBV7-9 and TRBJ1-1 gives the whole variable domain DTGVSQNPRHKITKRGQNVTFRCDPISEHNRLYWYRQTLGQGPEFLTYFQNEAQLEKSRLLSDRFSAERPKGSFSTLEIQRTEQGDSAMYLCASSFRVETEAFFGQGTRLTVV.

The V call is TRBV4-1, the J call TRBJ1-3; TRBD1 is a possible D gene (5 bases). Trimming left V 2 bases short and J 0 bases short, with 17 bases between. The germline V gene encodes CDR1 MGHRA and CDR2 YSYEKL. The CDR3 spans 18 residues. The CDR3, as DNA: TGCGCCAGCAGCCAACCGACAGAGACAGTCATCTCTGGAAACACCATATATTTT. Translated: CASSQPTETVISGNTIYF.